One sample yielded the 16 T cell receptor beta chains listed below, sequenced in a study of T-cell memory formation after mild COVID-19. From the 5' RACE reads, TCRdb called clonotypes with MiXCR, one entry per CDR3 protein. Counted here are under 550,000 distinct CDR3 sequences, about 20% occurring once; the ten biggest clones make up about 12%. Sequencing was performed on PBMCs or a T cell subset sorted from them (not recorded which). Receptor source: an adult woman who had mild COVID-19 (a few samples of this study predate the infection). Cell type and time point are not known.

CDR3 protein: CASSFSFGQGHEQYF. The CDR3 nucleotides read TGTGCCAGCAGTTTTAGTTTCGGACAGGGCCACGAGCAGTACTTC. The V call is TRBV12-3 or TRBV12-4, the J call TRBJ2-7; 8 bases fit TRBD1. The J segment lost 5 bases and the V segment lost 3 bases, leaving 9 bases of the junction unmatched. The length of the CDR3 is 15 residues.

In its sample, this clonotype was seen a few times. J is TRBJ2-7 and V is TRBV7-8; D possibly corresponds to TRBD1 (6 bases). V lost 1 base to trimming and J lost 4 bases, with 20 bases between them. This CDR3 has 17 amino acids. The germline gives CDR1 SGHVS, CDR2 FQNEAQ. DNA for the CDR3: TGTGCCAGCAGCTTAGATTTTGGGACAAGAGCCGATTACGAGCAGTACTTC. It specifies CASSLDFGTRADYEQYF.

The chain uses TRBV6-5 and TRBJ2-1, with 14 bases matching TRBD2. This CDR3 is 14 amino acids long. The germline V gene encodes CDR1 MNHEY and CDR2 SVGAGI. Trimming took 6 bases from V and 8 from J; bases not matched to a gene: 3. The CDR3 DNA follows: TGTGCCAGCAGCTGGGGACTAGCGGGAGATGAGCAGTTCTTC. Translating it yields CASSWGLAGDEQFF.

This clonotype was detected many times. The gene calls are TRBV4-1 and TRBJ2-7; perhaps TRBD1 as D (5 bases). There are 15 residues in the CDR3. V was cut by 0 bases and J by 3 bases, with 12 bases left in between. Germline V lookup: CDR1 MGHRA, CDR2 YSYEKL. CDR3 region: CASSQDIRGLYEQYF. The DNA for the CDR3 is TGCGCCAGCAGCCAAGATATAAGGGGCCTCTACGAGCAGTACTTC.

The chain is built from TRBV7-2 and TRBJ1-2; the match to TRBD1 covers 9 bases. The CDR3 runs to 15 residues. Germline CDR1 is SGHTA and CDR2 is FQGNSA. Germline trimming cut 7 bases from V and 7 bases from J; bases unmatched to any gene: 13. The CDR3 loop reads CASNQKPGQGFGYTF. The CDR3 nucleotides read TGTGCCAGCAACCAAAAACCGGGACAGGGATTTGGCTACACCTTC.

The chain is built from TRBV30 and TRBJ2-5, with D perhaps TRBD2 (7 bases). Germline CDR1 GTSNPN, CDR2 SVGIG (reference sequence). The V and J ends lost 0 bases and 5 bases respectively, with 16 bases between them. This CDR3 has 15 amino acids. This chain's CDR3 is CAWSVLVGRGETQYF. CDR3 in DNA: TGTGCCTGGAGTGTACTCGTGGGGAGGGGGGAGACCCAGTACTTC.

CDR3 nucleotides: TGTGCCAGCAGCCCTTTAGCGGTAGTCAACATTCAGTACTTC. Its translation is CASSPLAVVNIQYF. The rearrangement uses TRBV7-2 and TRBJ2-4; TRBD2 is a possible D gene (6 bases). Germline V gene data show CDR1 as SGHTA and CDR2 as FQGNSA. The CDR3 is made up of 14 amino acids. V dropped 5 bases and J dropped 7 bases, with 15 bases sitting between them.

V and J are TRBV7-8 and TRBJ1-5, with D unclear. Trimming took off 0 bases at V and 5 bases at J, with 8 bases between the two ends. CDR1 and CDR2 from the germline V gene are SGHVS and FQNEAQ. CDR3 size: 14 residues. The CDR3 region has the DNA TGTGCCAGCAGCTTAGCGCGGGGTTATCAGCCCCAGCATTTT. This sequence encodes CASSLARGYQPQHF.

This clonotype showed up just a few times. CDR3 sequence (DNA): TGTGCCAGCAGTCCCAGCGGGAGAGGCTACGAGCAGTACTTC. Encoded protein: CASSPSGRGYEQYF. The V call is TRBV12-3 or TRBV12-4, the J call TRBJ2-7; 8 bases align to TRBD2. The CDR3 has 14 residues. The V gene end was trimmed by 5 bases and the J gene end by 3 bases; junction bases not matched to a gene: 6.

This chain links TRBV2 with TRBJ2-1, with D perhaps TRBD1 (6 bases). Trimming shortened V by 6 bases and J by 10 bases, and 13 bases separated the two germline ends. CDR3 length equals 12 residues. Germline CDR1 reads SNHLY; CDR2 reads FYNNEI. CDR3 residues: CASRFSQGEQFF. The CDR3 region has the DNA TGTGCCAGCAGATTTAGCCAGGGGGAGCAGTTCTTC.

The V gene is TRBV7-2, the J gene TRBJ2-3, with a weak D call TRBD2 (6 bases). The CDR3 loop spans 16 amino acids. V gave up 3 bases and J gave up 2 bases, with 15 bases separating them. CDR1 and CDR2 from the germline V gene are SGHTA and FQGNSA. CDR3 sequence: CASSFRMAGYTDTQYF. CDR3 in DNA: TGTGCCAGCAGCTTCCGAATGGCGGGGTACACAGATACGCAGTATTTT.

CDR3 in amino acids: CSAREQGGTDTQYF. The CDR3 DNA reads as TGCAGTGCTAGGGAACAGGGGGGCACAGATACGCAGTATTTT. The rearrangement uses TRBV20-1 and TRBJ2-3, with 8 bases matching TRBD1. The V gene end was trimmed by 3 bases and the J gene end by 1 base; junction bases not matched to a gene: 3. In germline, CDR1 is DFQATT, CDR2 SNEGSKA (reference sequence). The CDR3 has 14 residues.

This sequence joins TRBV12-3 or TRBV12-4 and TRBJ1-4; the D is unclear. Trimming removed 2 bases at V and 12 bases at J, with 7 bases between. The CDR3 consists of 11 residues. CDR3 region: CASSLKSELFF. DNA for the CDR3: TGTGCCAGCAGTTTAAAGTCGGAACTGTTTTTT.

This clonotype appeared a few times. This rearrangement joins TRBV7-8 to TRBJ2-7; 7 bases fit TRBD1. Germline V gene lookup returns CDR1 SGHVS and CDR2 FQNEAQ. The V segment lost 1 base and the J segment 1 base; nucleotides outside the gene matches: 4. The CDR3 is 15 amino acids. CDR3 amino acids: CASSLVLRGSYEQYF. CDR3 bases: TGTGCCAGCAGCTTAGTACTCAGGGGGTCCTACGAGCAGTACTTC.

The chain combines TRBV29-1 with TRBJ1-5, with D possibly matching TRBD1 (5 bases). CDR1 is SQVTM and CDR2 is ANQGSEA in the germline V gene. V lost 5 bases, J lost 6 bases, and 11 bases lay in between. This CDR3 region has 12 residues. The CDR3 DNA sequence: TGCAGCGTTTGGGGGGTAGGTCAGCCCCAGCATTTT. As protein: CSVWGVGQPQHF. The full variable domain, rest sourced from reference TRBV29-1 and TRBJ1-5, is SAVISQKPSRDICQRGTSLTIQCQVDSQVTMMFWYRQQPGQSLTLIATANQGSEATYESGFVIDKFPISRPNLTFSTLTVSNMSPEDSSIYLCSVWGVGQPQHFGDGTRLSIL.

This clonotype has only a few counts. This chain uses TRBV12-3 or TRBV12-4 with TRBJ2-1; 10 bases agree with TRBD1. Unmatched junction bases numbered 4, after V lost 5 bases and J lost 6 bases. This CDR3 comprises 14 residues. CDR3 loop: CASSRQGAGNEQFF. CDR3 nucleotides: TGTGCCAGCAGTCGACAGGGGGCCGGCAATGAGCAGTTCTTC.